This T cell receptor (beta chain) was retrieved from a study of cytomegalovirus exposure and HLA in healthy donors (dated by TCRdb to between 2016 and 2019). For the study in its entirety: A later analysis indicated that the 90 to 150 validation repertoires were generated on the platform also employed for the 670 or so repertoires of the first cohort. The aim of the study was to test whether cataloging public T cell receptors could identify signatures of past pathogen exposure. In addition to the first cohort of roughly 700 subjects, a separate validation cohort of about 120 different subjects was used. The study combined high-throughput TCR immunosequencing, statistical association of individual TCRs with disease status, and machine learning to predict cytomegalovirus infection status.

The donors belonged to the validation cohort of about 120 subjects, which was separate from the approximately 700-subject first cohort. Library preparation used the immunoSEQ multiplex PCR assay. In the original analysis: A statistical classification framework was built for diagnosing cytomegalovirus status from the catalog of TCR beta chain sequences. Entries here come from immuneACCESS through TCRdb and include only in-frame sequences with V and J called. Some clones fail to appear in such tables; in the studies checked, an unresolved V gene covers under half of the shortfall, and the cause of the remainder is unknown. Clone size and the V and J calls come from that table; the DNA yielded D and trimming. This sample lists about 190,000 clones; roughly four fifths were detected once. Of the sample, 2.8% falls within the top ten clones. A remark on this clone: What antigen it recognizes has not been identified. Qualities for individual bases were not recorded, and no much larger clone is one base off.

Study-wide findings and limitations: A few of the identified cytomegalovirus-associated TCR beta chains were confirmed in vitro to be specific for cytomegalovirus antigens. While some public TCRs were present in many individuals, most TCR sequences turned up only very rarely across donors. Cytomegalovirus status was reported to be diagnosed by the classifier with high specificity and sensitivity in both the original and validation cohorts. In the study, 164 TCR beta chains were listed as associated with cytomegalovirus. In a later analysis, TCRs clustered in the first cohort were found to also tend to co-occur in the 110 or so validation repertoires, with 85% to 95% of cluster scores above 0. All 120 repertoires were used to score co-occurrence in the validation cohort in a later analysis, because that analysis had no HLA typing for the cohort. It was suggested by the authors that the approach could potentially be generalized to other disease states and immunological phenotypes.

Inclusive of the bounding cysteine and phenylalanine, the CDR3 is 16 residues long. Only the CDR3 DNA is retained, 48 bases long and in frame from the first base. V trim: 2 bases; J trim: 5 bases; unmatched bases: 5. As encoded in the germline V gene, CDR1 is ENHRY while CDR2 is SYGVKD. Sequencing was done on a sample of PBMCs. In this chain, TRBV10-3 is recombined with TRBJ2-1, with 11 middle bases fitting TRBD2. The sequence came from a young woman in good health and CMV-seropositive. The CDR3: CAISEGTSGGNNEQFF. Read as DNA, the sequence is TGTGCCATCAGTGAGGGGACTAGCGGAGGCAACAATGAGCAGTTCTTC.